These 17 T cell receptor beta chains originate from one sample sequenced in a study of T cell changes during pregnancy in multiple sclerosis. TCRdb keeps only in-frame clones here, not all; method: immunoSEQ multiplex PCR. The table includes around 100,000 clones, roughly nine tenths detected once. The sequencing used peripheral blood, collected in the third trimester of pregnancy. The receptor source for this set is a female donor with multiple sclerosis, enrolled in a pregnancy study.

The rearrangement links TRBV11-2 to TRBJ1-2, with a tentative D call TRBD1 (5 bases). The CDR3 consists of 13 residues. V was trimmed by 3 bases and J by 4 bases, leaving 9 bases between them. From germline, CDR1 is SGHAT and CDR2 FQNNGV. The CDR3 loop is CASSLQGFYGYTF. CDR3 nucleotides: TGTGCCAGCAGCTTGCAGGGATTCTATGGCTACACCTTC. Full variable domain (rest looked up from reference TRBV11-2 and TRBJ1-2): EAGVAQSPRYKIIEKRQSVAFWCNPISGHATLYWYQQILGQGPKLLIQFQNNGVVDDSQLPKDRFSAERLKGVDSTLKIQPAKLEDSAVYLCASSLQGFYGYTFGSGTRLTVV.

The chain is built from TRBV5-4 and TRBJ2-7; TRBD2 matches 8 bases. Germline V gene lookup returns CDR1 SGHNT and CDR2 YYREEE (reference sequence). The CDR3 consists of 15 residues. V trimming: 4 bases; J trimming: 7 bases; junction bases outside the gene matches: 13. DNA of the CDR3: TGTGCCAGCAGCCAGGACCCCGGGAGGGCCCAAGAGCAGTACTTC. Residues: CASSQDPGRAQEQYF.

CDR3 sequence (DNA): TGTGCCACCAGCAGACAGGGGCCGAACCCCGAGCAGTACTTC. It is translated as CATSRQGPNPEQYF. V is TRBV15 and J is TRBJ2-7; D might be TRBD1 (6 bases). With 2 bases removed from V and 6 bases from J, the gap between germline ends came to 14 bases. This CDR3 is built from 14 residues. Germline CDR1 and CDR2: LNHNV and YYDKDF (reference sequence).

The chain is built from TRBV28 and TRBJ2-4, with TRBD2 matching 7 bases. In germline, CDR1 is MDHEN, CDR2 SYDVKM. V trimming: 4 bases; J trimming: 4 bases; junction bases outside the gene matches: 13. The CDR3 consists of 17 residues. CDR3 protein: CASSSSWGGKSKNIQYF. Written as DNA, the CDR3 is TGTGCCAGCAGTTCATCCTGGGGAGGGAAGAGTAAAAACATTCAGTACTTC.

The chain is built from TRBV6-5 and TRBJ1-1, with TRBD1 as a possible D gene (6 bases). This CDR3 contains 14 residues. Germline V gene sequence: CDR1 MNHEY, CDR2 SVGAGI. V lost 7 bases and J lost 11, with 23 bases in between. CDR3 region: CASIKRGGVQEAFF. Written as DNA, the CDR3 is TGTGCCAGCATTAAAAGGGGGGGGGTTCAAGAGGCTTTCTTT.

The table lists this clone with a count of one. The rearrangement joins TRBV11-3 to TRBJ2-2; TRBD1 aligns across 10 bases. Germline trimming cut 4 bases from V and 3 bases from J; bases unmatched to any gene: 2. CDR3 length equals 15 residues. Per germline, CDR1 SGHNT and CDR2 YENEEA. The CDR3 spells CASSSGQGHTGELFF. DNA for the CDR3: TGTGCCAGCAGCTCGGGACAGGGGCACACCGGGGAGCTGTTTTTT.

CDR3 residues: CASSLAGNEKLFF. As DNA, the CDR3 is TGTGCCAGCAGTTTAGCCGGGAATGAAAAACTGTTTTTT. The rearrangement links TRBV28 to TRBJ1-4; D gene ambiguous. The V gene lost 2 bases and the J gene lost 5 bases, with 6 bases spanning the gap. Looked up from germline, CDR1 is MDHEN and CDR2 is SYDVKM. This CDR3 comprises 13 residues.

This clone was picked up one time. V and J are TRBV30 and TRBJ2-2; 8 bases map to TRBD1. V lost 5 bases and J lost 6; bases outside the gene matches: 8. From germline, CDR1 is GTSNPN and CDR2 SVGIG (reference sequence). The CDR3 is 14 amino acids. The CDR3: CAWSTGVGAGELFF. For the CDR3, the DNA is TGTGCCTGGTCGACAGGGGTTGGGGCCGGGGAGCTGTTTTTT.

The V gene is TRBV7-2, the J gene TRBJ1-1, with D unresolved. The germline CDR1 and CDR2 sequences are SGHTA and FQGNSA. The CDR3 is 14 amino acids. With 1 base removed from V and 1 base from J, the gap between germline ends came to 7 bases. The chain's CDR3 is CASSLVPENTEAFF. In DNA form, the CDR3 reads TGTGCCAGCAGCTTAGTTCCAGAGAACACTGAAGCTTTCTTT. Together with reference TRBV7-2 and TRBJ1-1, the CDR3 gives the full variable domain: GAGVSQSPSNKVTEKGKDVELRCDPISGHTALYWYRQSLGQGLEFLIYFQGNSAPDKSGLPSDRFSAERTGGSVSTLTIQRTQQEDSAVYLCASSLVPENTEAFFGQGTRLTVV.

The V gene is TRBV19, the J gene TRBJ1-2; D may be TRBD1 (6 bases). V was clipped by 10 bases and J by 8 bases, with 23 bases between them. The length of the CDR3 is 14 residues. The germline V gene has CDR1 LNHDA and CDR2 SQIVND (reference sequence). The CDR3, as DNA: TGTGCCACCAGCCTAGGGGGAAACCCACGAGGCTACACCTTC. Its protein product is CATSLGGNPRGYTF.

This clone was observed a single time. The chain joins TRBV2 to TRBJ2-5; a weak D match, TRBD2 (6 bases). Per germline, CDR1 SNHLY and CDR2 FYNNEI. This CDR3 is 14 amino acids long. V was pared by 2 bases and J by 0 bases, with 7 bases between. As DNA, the CDR3 is TGTGCCAGCAGTGAACGGGGGTACCAAGAGACCCAGTACTTC. This encodes CASSERGYQETQYF.

The chain couples TRBV6-1 to TRBJ2-7; the D gene is possibly TRBD1 (5 bases). V gave up 3 bases and J gave up 2 bases, with 14 bases separating them. CDR1 MNHNS and CDR2 SASEGT come from the germline V gene. CDR3 length: 15 residues. The CDR3 spells CASSEGEWGAYEQYF. In DNA form, the CDR3 reads TGTGCCAGCAGTGAGGGCGAATGGGGCGCCTACGAGCAGTACTTC.

The chain couples TRBV29-1 to TRBJ2-1, with D perhaps matching TRBD2 (5 bases). V dropped 7 bases and J dropped 0 bases, with 13 bases sitting between them. The CDR3 contains 14 residues. CDR1 is SQVTM and CDR2 is ANQGSEA in the germline V gene. CDR3 residues: CSAWPDYSYNEQFF. CDR3 DNA: TGCAGCGCCTGGCCTGACTACTCCTACAATGAGCAGTTCTTC.

The rearrangement links TRBV5-6 to TRBJ2-2, with D uncertain. Per the germline V gene, CDR1 is SGHDT and CDR2 is YYEEEE. The CDR3 totals 14 residues. V lost 1 base and J lost 7, with 11 bases in between. The chain's CDR3 is CASSLSWAGGELFF. In nucleotides, the CDR3 is TGTGCCAGCAGCTTGTCTTGGGCCGGCGGGGAGCTGTTTTTT.

This clone was found once. The J gene is TRBJ1-5, the V gene TRBV28, with D perhaps TRBD1 (6 bases). The ends were cut back, 4 bases at V and 5 bases at J, with 18 bases in the middle. CDR3 length: 16 residues. Per the germline V gene, CDR1 is MDHEN and CDR2 is SYDVKM. The CDR3 reads CASSSAARGYYQPQHF. CDR3 in DNA: TGTGCCAGCAGTTCCGCGGCCAGGGGCTATTATCAGCCCCAGCATTTT.

This clone has a single count. The chain combines TRBV5-1 with TRBJ2-5, with 9 bases lining up with TRBD1. Germline V CDR1 and CDR2: SGHRS, YFSETQ. CDR3 length equals 15 residues. The V gene end was trimmed by 2 bases and the J gene end by 5 bases; junction bases not matched to a gene: 7. Here the CDR3 DNA reads TGCGCCAGCAGCTTAGGGACAGGGATCCGGGAGACCCAGTACTTC. It yields the protein CASSLGTGIRETQYF.

The genes are TRBV2 and TRBJ1-5; 11 bases match TRBD1. Germline V gives CDR1 SNHLY, CDR2 FYNNEI. The CDR3 covers 15 residues. With 4 bases clipped from V and 2 bases from J, the junction kept 1 base outside the gene matches. CDR3 in amino acids: CASSAGQGGNQPQHF. The CDR3 nucleotides are TGTGCCAGCAGTGCGGGACAGGGGGGCAATCAGCCCCAGCATTTT.